A single sample gave rise to the 14 T cell receptor beta chains below, sequenced in a study of response to subunit inactivated influenza vaccine. Via MiXCR, TCRdb re-called the RT-PCR reads, giving one row per CDR3 protein. The sample records about 520,000 distinct CDR3 sequences, about 25% being singletons. Material: CD4+ T cells sorted from PBMCs, obtained roughly 5 days after vaccination. All receptors derive from a man aged 45-65 years who received an inactivated influenza vaccine.

This clonotype was detected a few times. The chain carries TRBV5-1 and TRBJ2-5; D uncertain. V was clipped by 4 bases and J by 5 bases, with 12 bases between them. The germline gives CDR1 SGHRS, CDR2 YFSETQ. This CDR3 region has 13 residues. Here the CDR3 reads CASSVGRMETQYF. In DNA, the CDR3 is TGCGCCAGCAGCGTCGGACGCATGGAGACCCAGTACTTC.

The chain links TRBV20-1 to TRBJ2-7; 8 bases line up with TRBD2. Looked up from germline, CDR1 is DFQATT and CDR2 is SNEGSKA (reference sequence). CDR3 size: 16 residues. Trimming at V came to 3 bases and at J to 0 bases, leaving 10 bases not matched to a gene. The CDR3 is CSARGWGSGASYEQYF. The CDR3 DNA follows: TGCAGTGCTAGGGGATGGGGTAGCGGGGCCTCCTACGAGCAGTACTTC.

The sample holds a few counts of this clonotype. This chain joins TRBV20-1 and TRBJ2-7; 7 nucleotides line up with TRBD1. Trimming took 0 bases from V and 2 from J; bases not matched to a gene: 7. The CDR3 contains 15 residues. The germline gives CDR1 DFQATT, CDR2 SNEGSKA (reference sequence). CDR3: CSARERQGVPYEQYF. The CDR3 DNA is TGCAGTGCTAGAGAAAGACAGGGTGTCCCCTACGAGCAGTACTTC.

The chain links TRBV12-3 or TRBV12-4 to TRBJ1-1; the match to TRBD1 covers 9 bases. Losses at the gene ends were 6 bases for V and 5 bases for J; bases not matched to a gene: 7. This CDR3 region has 14 residues. CDR3 sequence reads: CASRKGQGETEAFF. The CDR3 coding sequence is TGTGCCAGCAGGAAGGGACAGGGCGAAACTGAAGCTTTCTTT.

This clonotype showed up just a few times. V usage is TRBV6-5 and J usage is TRBJ2-1; 7 nucleotides match TRBD2. With 0 bases clipped from V and 3 bases from J, the junction kept 8 bases outside the gene matches. The CDR3 totals 17 residues. Germline V gene lookup returns CDR1 MNHEY and CDR2 SVGAGI. Here the CDR3 reads CASSYSIGGVGYNEQFF. In DNA, the CDR3 is TGTGCCAGCAGTTACTCGATTGGGGGGGTGGGCTACAATGAGCAGTTCTTC.

This clonotype came up a few times. This chain joins TRBV6-2 or TRBV6-3 and TRBJ2-3; 13 bases line up with TRBD2. V shed 7 bases and J 2 bases; nucleotides not matched to a gene: 12. The CDR3 covers 18 residues. Germline V lookup: CDR1 MNHEY, CDR2 SVGEGT. For the CDR3, the DNA is TGTGCCAGCAATCGACTAGCGGGGGGCTTCCTTCCCACAGATACGCAGTATTTT. Residues: CASNRLAGGFLPTDTQYF.

This clonotype showed up just a few times. The rearrangement uses TRBV6-1 and TRBJ1-1; D remains ambiguous. Per germline, CDR1 MNHNS and CDR2 SASEGT. The V gene lost 10 bases and the J gene lost 7 bases, with 16 bases spanning the gap. CDR3 length equals 12 residues. CDR3 region: CATRGSRDEAFF. CDR3 in DNA: TGTGCCACCCGGGGATCTAGGGATGAAGCTTTCTTT.

The chain joins TRBV5-1 to TRBJ2-1; D gene ambiguous. V was shortened by 4 bases and J by 6 bases, with 17 bases between the two germline ends. Germline V gene data show CDR1 as SGHRS and CDR2 as YFSETQ. This CDR3 has 15 residues. The CDR3 loop reads CASSRALSVGNEQFF. CDR3 in DNA: TGCGCCAGCAGCCGAGCCTTATCGGTTGGCAATGAGCAGTTCTTC.

This chain connects TRBV6-2 or TRBV6-3 to TRBJ2-5; 7 bases fit TRBD2. The junction had 9 bases not matched to a gene; V was cut back by 4 bases and J by 1 base. CDR3 size: 16 residues. Germline V CDR1 and CDR2: MNHEY, SVGEGT. CDR3 loop: CASSSASGYTQETQYF. In DNA form, the CDR3 reads TGTGCCAGCAGTTCGGCTAGCGGTTACACCCAAGAGACCCAGTACTTC.

This clonotype came up a few times. The chain combines TRBV7-9 with TRBJ1-2; D gene uncertain. Germline CDR1 SEHNR, CDR2 FQNEAQ (reference sequence). This CDR3 is built from 12 residues. Trimming pared 5 bases from V and 1 base from J, leaving 5 bases between. The CDR3 DNA reads TGTGCCAGCAGCGGGATTAACTATGGCTACACCTTC. The encoded protein is CASSGINYGYTF.

The sample holds a few counts of this clonotype. The genes are TRBV12-3 or TRBV12-4 and TRBJ2-1; TRBD1 or TRBD2 may be the D gene (5 bases each). V gave up 5 bases and J gave up 4 bases, with 18 bases separating them. The CDR3 is 16 amino acids. The CDR3 sequence is CASSSRWGSRYNEQFF. CDR3 sequence (DNA): TGTGCCAGCAGTAGTCGGTGGGGGTCGAGGTACAATGAGCAGTTCTTC.

This clonotype has more than one count but fewer than ten. The chain combines TRBV6-1 with TRBJ2-1; 10 bases align to TRBD2. V lost 6 bases to trimming and J lost 3 bases; unmatched junction nucleotides: 5. CDR1 and CDR2 from the germline V gene are MNHNS and SASEGT. The CDR3 runs to 15 residues. The CDR3 DNA sequence: TGTGCCAGCAGCATAAGCGGGAGGGTCTACAATGAGCAGTTCTTC. Translating it yields CASSISGRVYNEQFF.

The rearrangement links TRBV28 to TRBJ2-6; perhaps TRBD1 as D (7 bases). The CDR3 is 18 amino acids. V gave up 6 bases and J gave up 1 base, with 19 bases separating them. Per the germline V gene, CDR1 is MDHEN and CDR2 is SYDVKM. The CDR3 is CASRGTRGASSGANVLTF. CDR3 coding DNA: TGTGCCAGCAGAGGGACCAGGGGGGCCTCTTCTGGGGCCAACGTCCTGACTTTC.

V and J are TRBV6-2 or TRBV6-3 and TRBJ2-7, with 9 positions matching TRBD1. Germline V gene lookup returns CDR1 MNHEY and CDR2 SVGEGT. Trimming at V came to 6 bases and at J to 7 bases, leaving 7 bases not matched to a gene. The CDR3 sequence is 13 residues long. For the CDR3, the DNA is TGTGCCAGCAGGGGACAGGGTTCTCTGGAGCAGTACTTC. It specifies CASRGQGSLEQYF.